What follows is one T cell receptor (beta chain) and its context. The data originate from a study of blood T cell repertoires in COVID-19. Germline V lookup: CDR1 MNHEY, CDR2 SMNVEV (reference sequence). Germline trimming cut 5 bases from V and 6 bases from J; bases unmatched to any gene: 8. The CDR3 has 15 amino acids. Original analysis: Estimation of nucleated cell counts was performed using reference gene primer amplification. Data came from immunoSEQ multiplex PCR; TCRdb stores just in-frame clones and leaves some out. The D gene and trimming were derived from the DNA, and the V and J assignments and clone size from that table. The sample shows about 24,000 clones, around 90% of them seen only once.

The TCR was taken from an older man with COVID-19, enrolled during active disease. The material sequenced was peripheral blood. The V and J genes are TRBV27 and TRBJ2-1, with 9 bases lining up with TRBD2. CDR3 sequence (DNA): TGTGCCAGCAGTCCGGGGGGTAGCGGGAGCAATGAGCAGTTCTTC. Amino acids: CASSPGGSGSNEQFF.